The source of this T cell receptor beta chain is a study of T-cell reconstitution after alpha-beta-depleted transplantation in children. Molecular barcoding with unique molecular identifiers was used for the TCRbeta library. TCRdb redid the calling of the PCR reads with MiXCR, one entry per CDR3 protein. The table includes roughly 670,000 distinct CDR3 sequences, about 12% detected once. This clonotype was observed many times. No antigen is known for it. Findings and caveats of the study: Two months or so post-transplant, alpha-beta T cells reportedly derived from several hundred expanded graft clones. Surviving recipient T cells and intrathymic progenitors accounted for some patients' high TCRbeta diversity at day 60. Once a year had passed after transplant, T-cell counts and diversity came mostly from newly produced T cells.

Trimming left V 0 bases short and J 5 bases short, with 17 bases between. The CDR3 loop spans 17 amino acids. Germline loops: CDR1 MDHEN, CDR2 SYDVKM. The chain combines TRBV28 with TRBJ1-5, with D maybe TRBD1 (5 bases). The source material was PBMCs, sampled before TCRalphabeta/CD19-depleted stem cell transplant. The source of this sequence is a girl aged 2-10 years with congenital amegakaryocytic thrombocytopenia, due to receive a stem cell transplant. The CDR3 DNA reads as TGTGCCAGCAGTTTATGGTCCGGGGCTAGCACACATCAGCCCCAGCATTTT. Translating it yields CASSLWSGASTHQPQHF.